This T cell receptor beta chain is from a study of cytotoxic CD8 clonotypes in ibrutinib-treated CLL. Overall study: Recorded responses included approximately 24 partial and 2 complete; following median roughly 68 months, approximately 15 stayed remitted and 12 progressed. General observations from the study: Clonality climbed at ibrutinib response, then dropped toward baseline at progression.

Germline CDR1 reads SGHVS; CDR2 reads FNYEAQ. V gave up 3 bases and J gave up 7 bases; unmatched junction bases: 3. This CDR3 has 14 amino acids. The data were produced by immunoSEQ multiplex PCR, yet TCRdb's version contains in-frame clones alone and is incomplete. The sample shows 200,000 to 250,000 clones, 75% to 80% of them seen only once. As regards this clone: Its antigen is still unknown.

The starting material was PBMCs, obtained after 12 months of ibrutinib treatment. This chain joins TRBV7-6 and TRBJ2-1; 10 bases line up with TRBD2. The sequence derives from a human donor with chronic lymphocytic leukemia. Here the CDR3 reads CASSFSGGGNEQFF. CDR3 nucleotide sequence: TGTGCCAGCAGCTTCAGCGGGGGGGGTAATGAGCAGTTCTTC.